This T cell receptor beta chain comes out of a study of blood T cell repertoires in COVID-19. Whole-study context: Some COVID-19 samples were acute and others convalescent; all came from the United States, Italy and Spain.

In the study's own analysis: Reference gene primer amplification yielded estimated nucleated cell counts. Some clones are missing from TCRdb's copy, which holds only in-frame ones; the method was immunoSEQ multiplex PCR. That table supplies the V and J calls and clone size; D and trimming were determined from the DNA. Seen here are a few hundred thousand clones, around 90% observed once, and the top ten hold 0.99%. Remarks on this clone: Germline and junction disagree at one end, which may indicate a read error.

This CDR3 is 11 amino acids long. Germline CDR1 and CDR2: MGHDK and SYGVNS. This chain uses TRBV25-1 with TRBJ1-3, with D tentatively TRBD1 (5 bases). The receptor's source is a woman in her thirties or forties who had recovered from COVID-19. Sequencing was carried out using peripheral blood. The CDR3 sequence: CGSREGNTIYF. The CDR3 DNA is TGTGGCAGCAGGGAGGGAAACACCATATATTTT.